This T cell receptor beta chain was obtained from a study of T cell clones after liver transplantation. The overall study: Samples came from ITN030ST, which attempted immunosuppression withdrawal within 2 years of liver transplantation. Without induction therapy, subjects received standard immunosuppression until 12-24 months post-transplant.

As concerns this clone: Its matching antigen is unknown.

The CDR3 covers 16 residues. The V gene end was trimmed by 5 bases and the J gene end by 3 bases; junction bases not matched to a gene: 6. CDR1 and CDR2 (germline): SGHVS, FQNEAQ. Whole-study findings and limits: Low donor cell numbers restricted donor-reactive repertoire measurement in a couple of subjects.

TCRdb's copy holds only in-frame clones and misses some; the assay was immunoSEQ multiplex PCR. The data hold 15,000 to 20,000 clones, with around 91% observed a single time. This TCR was recovered from a human patient who received a liver transplant. Some T cells may possibly be graft donor cells. The input for sequencing was CD8+ T cells from blood, taken around 42 months after liver transplant. This rearrangement joins TRBV7-8 to TRBJ2-1; 11 positions match TRBD2. The CDR3 is CASSVLAGGFYNEQFF. The CDR3 DNA is TGTGCCAGCAGCGTCCTAGCGGGAGGTTTCTACAATGAGCAGTTCTTC.